A single sample is the source of the 2 T cell receptor beta chains below, sequenced in a study of cytomegalovirus exposure and HLA in healthy donors. The PCR employed 60 Vbeta primers together with 13 Jbeta primers. Clones were read by immunoSEQ multiplex PCR, and TCRdb kept only the in-frame ones, dropping some. The sample contains 200,000 to 250,000 clones, over 70% of which appear only once. The sequencing input was PBMCs. All receptors derive from an older woman in good health and CMV-seropositive.

The chain couples TRBV30 to TRBJ2-7; 10 bases are a match to TRBD1. J gave up 6 bases and V 5 bases, and 16 bases lay outside the gene matches. The CDR3 length is 16 residues. Germline V gene data show CDR1 as GTSNPN and CDR2 as SVGIG (reference sequence). The CDR3 nucleotides are TGTGCCTGGTGCCACCGGGACAGGGGACATACGCCCGAGCAGTACTTC. Translation gives CAWCHRDRGHTPEQYF.

This chain joins TRBV5-4 and TRBJ2-1; 11 bases fit TRBD2. The CDR3 totals 16 residues. After removal of 5 bases from V and 5 bases from J, the junction contained 9 bases not matched to a gene. Germline CDR1 reads SGHNT; CDR2 reads YYREEE (reference sequence). The CDR3 DNA reads TGTGCCAGCAGTTGGGCCGGGACTAGCGGTAACAATGAGCAGTTCTTC. It codes for CASSWAGTSGNNEQFF.